The sequence of this TCR beta chain was determined in a study of OX40 agonist ivuxolimab in advanced cancers. The assay was immunoSEQ multiplex PCR, and TCRdb's table has in-frame clones only and misses some. The table lists about 62,000 clones, 92% of them singletons. The CDR3 is 14 amino acids. V trimming: 5 bases; J trimming: 0 bases; junction bases outside the gene matches: 3. The germline CDR1 and CDR2 sequences are SEHNR and FQNEAQ (reference sequence). The source was CD4+ or CD8+ T cells sorted from blood, collected in a trial of the OX40 agonist ivuxolimab. This receptor was taken from an adult with an advanced solid tumor such as melanoma, head and neck, liver or kidney cancer. The chain uses TRBV7-9 and TRBJ2-5; 7 bases are shared with TRBD1. CDR3 in amino acids: CASSKDRYQETQYF. The CDR3 DNA reads as TGTGCCAGCAGCAAGGACAGGTACCAAGAGACCCAGTACTTC.